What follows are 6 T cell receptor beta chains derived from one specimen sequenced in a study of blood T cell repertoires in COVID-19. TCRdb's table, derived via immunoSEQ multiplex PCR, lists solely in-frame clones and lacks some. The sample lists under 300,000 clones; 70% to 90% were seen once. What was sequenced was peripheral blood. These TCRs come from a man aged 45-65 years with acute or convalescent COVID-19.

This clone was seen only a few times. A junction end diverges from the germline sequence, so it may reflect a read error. The CDR3 region is CASSAGQPAYNEQFF. The CDR3 DNA reads as TGTGCTAGCAGCGCGGGGCAGCCGGCCTACAATGAGCAGTTCTTC. The V gene is TRBV7-7, the J gene TRBJ2-1, with D possibly being TRBD2 (6 bases). The CDR3 extends over 15 amino acids. The germline V gene encodes CDR1 SSHAT and CDR2 FNYEAQ (reference sequence).

CDR3 nucleotide sequence: TGTGCCAGCAGCTTAACAGGGCAGCGCGAGCAGTACTTC. Translation gives CASSLTGQREQYF. V and J are TRBV11-1 and TRBJ2-7; D is perhaps TRBD1 (6 bases). The V and J ends lost 2 bases and 6 bases respectively, with 11 bases between them. This CDR3 is 13 amino acids long. Germline V CDR1 and CDR2: SGHAT, FQDESV (reference sequence).

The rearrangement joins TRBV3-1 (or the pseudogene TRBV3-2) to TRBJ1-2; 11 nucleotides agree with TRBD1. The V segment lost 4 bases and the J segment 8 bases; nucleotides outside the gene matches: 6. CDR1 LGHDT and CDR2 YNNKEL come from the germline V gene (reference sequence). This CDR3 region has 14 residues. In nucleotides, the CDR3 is TGTGCCAGCAGCCTCGGACAGGGGGCGCAAGGCTACACCTTC. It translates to CASSLGQGAQGYTF.

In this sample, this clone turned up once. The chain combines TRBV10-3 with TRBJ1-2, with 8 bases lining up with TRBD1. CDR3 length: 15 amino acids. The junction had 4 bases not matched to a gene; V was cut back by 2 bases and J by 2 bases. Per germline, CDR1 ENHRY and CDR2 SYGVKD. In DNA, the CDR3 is TGTGCCATCAGTGAGGGGACAGGATCGAACTATGGCTACACCTTC. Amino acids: CAISEGTGSNYGYTF.

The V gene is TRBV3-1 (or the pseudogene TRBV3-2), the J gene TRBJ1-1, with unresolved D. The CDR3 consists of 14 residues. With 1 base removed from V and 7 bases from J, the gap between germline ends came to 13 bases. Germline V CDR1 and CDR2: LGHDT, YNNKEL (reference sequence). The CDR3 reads CASSQASRTLEAFF. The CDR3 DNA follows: TGTGCCAGCAGCCAAGCGTCCAGAACCCTTGAAGCTTTCTTT.

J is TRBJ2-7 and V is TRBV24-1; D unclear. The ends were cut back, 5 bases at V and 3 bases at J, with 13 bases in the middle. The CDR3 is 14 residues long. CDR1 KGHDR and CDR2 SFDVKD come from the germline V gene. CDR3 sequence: CATSGPPPLYEQYF. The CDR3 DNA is TGTGCCACCAGTGGGCCCCCCCCGCTCTACGAGCAGTACTTC.